This entry is about one T cell receptor beta chain. Its antigen remains unidentified. This entry is derived from a study of CD4 T cells in relation to SARS-CoV-2 and coronaviruses. Across the study: ViraFEST: approximately ten-day antigen culture of PBMCs, then TCR beta CDR3 sequencing.

CD4+ T cells from unexposed donors were obtained before the COVID-19 pandemic (2011-2018). The cells were cultured for around ten days before CD4+ T cells were isolated. Cells permitting, SARS-CoV-2 S/N and four cold-coronavirus spikes were tested on unexposed-donor CD4+ T cells. Cultures received half-medium IL-2 refreshes on days 3 and 7. The length of the CDR3 is 11 residues. Germline CDR1 LGHDT, CDR2 YNNKEL (reference sequence). V was clipped by 2 bases and J by 4 bases, with 2 bases between them. Profiled with immunoSEQ multiplex PCR; TCRdb holds only in-frame clones, not every one. The table includes under 20,000 clones, around 77% detected once.

The V and J genes are TRBV3-1 (or the pseudogene TRBV3-2) and TRBJ1-2, with D unclear. What was sequenced was CD4+ T cells from PBMCs, cultured in vitro. The sequence came from a human donor in good health. The CDR3 here is CASSQLYGYTF. Written as DNA, the CDR3 is TGTGCCAGCAGCCAACTCTATGGCTACACCTTC.